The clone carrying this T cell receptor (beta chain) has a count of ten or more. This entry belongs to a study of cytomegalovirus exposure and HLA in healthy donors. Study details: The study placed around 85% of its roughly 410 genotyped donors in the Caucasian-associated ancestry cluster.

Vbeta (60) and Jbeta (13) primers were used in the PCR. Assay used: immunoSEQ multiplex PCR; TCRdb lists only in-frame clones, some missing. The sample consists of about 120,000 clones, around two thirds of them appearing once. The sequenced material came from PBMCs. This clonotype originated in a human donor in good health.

The CDR3 sequence: CASRDRGRPYEQYF. The CDR3 nucleotides read TGTGCCAGCAGGGACAGGGGACGACCCTACGAGCAGTACTTC. The chain couples TRBV28 to TRBJ2-7; 9 bases map to TRBD1. The CDR3 spans 14 residues. J lost 2 bases, V lost 6 bases, and 5 bases had no gene match. CDR1 is MDHEN, CDR2 SYDVKM, per germline.